This T cell receptor (beta chain) was obtained from a study of cytomegalovirus exposure and HLA in healthy donors. Study findings and constraints: As confirmed in vitro, a few CMV-associated chains were specific for CMV antigens.

About this clone: Its matching antigen is unknown. This sample also contains other DNA sequences that code for the same CDR3.

CDR1 LNHDA and CDR2 SQIVND come from the germline V gene (reference sequence). V lost 5 bases to trimming and J lost 3 bases; unmatched junction nucleotides: 6. This CDR3 has 14 amino acids. Researchers ran the PCR with 60 Vbeta and 13 Jbeta primers. TCRdb's copy holds only in-frame clones and misses some; the assay was immunoSEQ multiplex PCR. This sample has 250,000 or so clones, with 80% to 85% found just once. The rearrangement links TRBV19 to TRBJ2-7, with TRBD2 identical over 8 bases. The sequencing sample was made of PBMCs. The TCR comes from a woman aged 55-75 years in good health and CMV-seropositive. CDR3 amino acids: CASSPGLVGYEQYF. The CDR3 region has the DNA TGTGCCAGTAGTCCGGGACTAGTGGGCTACGAGCAGTACTTC.